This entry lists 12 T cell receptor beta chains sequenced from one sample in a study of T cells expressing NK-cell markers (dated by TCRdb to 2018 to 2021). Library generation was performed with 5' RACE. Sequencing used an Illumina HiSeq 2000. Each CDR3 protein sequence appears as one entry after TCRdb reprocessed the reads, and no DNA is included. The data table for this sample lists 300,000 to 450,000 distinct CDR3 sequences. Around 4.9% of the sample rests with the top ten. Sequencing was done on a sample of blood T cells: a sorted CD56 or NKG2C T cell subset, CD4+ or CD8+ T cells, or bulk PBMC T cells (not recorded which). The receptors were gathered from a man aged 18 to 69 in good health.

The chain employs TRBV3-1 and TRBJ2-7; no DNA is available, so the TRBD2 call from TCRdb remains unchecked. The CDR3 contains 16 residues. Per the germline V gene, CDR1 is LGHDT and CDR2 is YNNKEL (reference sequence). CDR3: CASSQRTSGASYEQYF.

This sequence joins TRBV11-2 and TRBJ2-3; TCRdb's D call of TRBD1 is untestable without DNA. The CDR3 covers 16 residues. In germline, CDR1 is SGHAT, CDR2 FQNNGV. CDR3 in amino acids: CASSLAGGGRTDTQYF. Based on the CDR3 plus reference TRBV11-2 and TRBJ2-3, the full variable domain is EAGVAQSPRYKIIEKRQSVAFWCNPISGHATLYWYQQILGQGPKLLIQFQNNGVVDDSQLPKDRFSAERLKGVDSTLKIQPAKLEDSAVYLCASSLAGGGRTDTQYFGPGTRLTVL.

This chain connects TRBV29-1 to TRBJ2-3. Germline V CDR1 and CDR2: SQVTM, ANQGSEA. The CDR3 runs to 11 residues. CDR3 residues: CSVYNADTQYF.

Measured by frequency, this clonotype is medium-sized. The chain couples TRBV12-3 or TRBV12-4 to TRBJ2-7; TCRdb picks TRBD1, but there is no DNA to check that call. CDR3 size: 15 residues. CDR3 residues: CASAETGRMDYEQYF.

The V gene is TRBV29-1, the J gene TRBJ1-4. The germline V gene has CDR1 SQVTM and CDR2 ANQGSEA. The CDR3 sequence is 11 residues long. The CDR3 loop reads CSIKADEKLFF.

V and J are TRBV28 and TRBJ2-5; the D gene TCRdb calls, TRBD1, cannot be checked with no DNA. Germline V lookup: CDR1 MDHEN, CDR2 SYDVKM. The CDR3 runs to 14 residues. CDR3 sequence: CASSRTGMRETQYF.

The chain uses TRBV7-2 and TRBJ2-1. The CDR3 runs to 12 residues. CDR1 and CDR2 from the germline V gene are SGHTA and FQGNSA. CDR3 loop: CASSLTYNEQFF.

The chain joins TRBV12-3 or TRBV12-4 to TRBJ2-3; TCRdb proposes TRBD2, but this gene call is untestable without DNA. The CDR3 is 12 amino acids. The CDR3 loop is CASTTVPRAQYF.

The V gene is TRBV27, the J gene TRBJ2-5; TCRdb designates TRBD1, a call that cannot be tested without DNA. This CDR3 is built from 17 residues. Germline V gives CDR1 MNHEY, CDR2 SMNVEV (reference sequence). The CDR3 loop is CASSQAVGHDPRETQYF.

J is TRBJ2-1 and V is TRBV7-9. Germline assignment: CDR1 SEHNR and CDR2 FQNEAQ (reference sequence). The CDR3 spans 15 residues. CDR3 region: CASSFGRSSYNEQFF.

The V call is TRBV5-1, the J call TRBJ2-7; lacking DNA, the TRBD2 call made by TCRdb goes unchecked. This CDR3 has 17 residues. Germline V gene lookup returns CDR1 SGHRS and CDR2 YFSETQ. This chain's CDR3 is CASRRRPLSGGTYEQYF.

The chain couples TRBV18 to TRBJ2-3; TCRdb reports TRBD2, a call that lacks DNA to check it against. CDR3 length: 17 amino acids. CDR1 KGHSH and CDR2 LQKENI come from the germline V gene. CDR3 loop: CASSPPMAGGHGDTQYF.